This T cell receptor beta chain derives from a study of T cell changes during pregnancy in multiple sclerosis. This clone was observed a single time. The germline V gene has CDR1 SGHNT and CDR2 YYREEE (reference sequence). The CDR3 length is 14 residues. V gave up 0 bases and J gave up 6 bases, with 13 bases separating them. The data were produced by immunoSEQ multiplex PCR, yet TCRdb's version contains in-frame clones alone and is incomplete. The sample records around 63,000 clones, 90% to 95% being singletons. This sequence joins TRBV5-4 and TRBJ2-7, with D maybe TRBD1 (6 bases). The clonotype originates from a female donor in good health, enrolled as a control in a pregnancy study. The sample here was peripheral blood, taken after pregnancy. CDR3 sequence reads: CASSLASGVGEQYF. Here the CDR3 DNA reads TGTGCCAGCAGCTTGGCCTCAGGGGTAGGCGAGCAGTACTTC.